The 3 T cell receptor beta chains below were found in one sample sequenced in a study of cytomegalovirus exposure and HLA in healthy donors. Use of 60 Vbeta and 13 Jbeta primers characterized the PCR. Sequencing used immunoSEQ multiplex PCR; TCRdb keeps in-frame clones, though not all of them. The table has 90,000 to 100,000 clones, under 75% seen once. Sequencing was done on a sample of PBMCs. The receptor source for this set is a female donor in good health and CMV-seronegative.

The chain links TRBV7-2 to TRBJ1-1; no clear D gene. V was clipped by 3 bases and J by 11 bases, with 16 bases between them. The CDR3 loop spans 13 amino acids. CDR1 is SGHTA, CDR2 FQGNSA, per germline. This chain's CDR3 is CASSFLPQAPAFF. Here the CDR3 DNA reads TGTGCCAGCAGCTTTTTGCCCCAGGCACCCGCTTTCTTT.

CDR3 sequence reads: CASSPQQGDQPQHF. CDR3 DNA: TGCGCCAGCAGCCCACAACAGGGGGATCAGCCCCAGCATTTT. The chain links TRBV4-3 to TRBJ1-5; 8 bases map to TRBD1. The CDR3 has 14 residues. V trimming: 4 bases; J trimming: 5 bases; junction bases outside the gene matches: 4. Germline V gene lookup returns CDR1 LGHNA and CDR2 YSLEER.

The chain uses TRBV6-5 and TRBJ1-2; D gene ambiguous. Trimming stripped 6 bases from V and 1 base from J, with 9 bases between. Germline V CDR1 and CDR2: MNHEY, SVGAGI. The CDR3 length is 13 residues. CDR3 sequence reads: CASSKRDNYGYTF. The CDR3 region has the DNA TGTGCCAGCAGCAAACGGGATAACTATGGCTACACCTTC.